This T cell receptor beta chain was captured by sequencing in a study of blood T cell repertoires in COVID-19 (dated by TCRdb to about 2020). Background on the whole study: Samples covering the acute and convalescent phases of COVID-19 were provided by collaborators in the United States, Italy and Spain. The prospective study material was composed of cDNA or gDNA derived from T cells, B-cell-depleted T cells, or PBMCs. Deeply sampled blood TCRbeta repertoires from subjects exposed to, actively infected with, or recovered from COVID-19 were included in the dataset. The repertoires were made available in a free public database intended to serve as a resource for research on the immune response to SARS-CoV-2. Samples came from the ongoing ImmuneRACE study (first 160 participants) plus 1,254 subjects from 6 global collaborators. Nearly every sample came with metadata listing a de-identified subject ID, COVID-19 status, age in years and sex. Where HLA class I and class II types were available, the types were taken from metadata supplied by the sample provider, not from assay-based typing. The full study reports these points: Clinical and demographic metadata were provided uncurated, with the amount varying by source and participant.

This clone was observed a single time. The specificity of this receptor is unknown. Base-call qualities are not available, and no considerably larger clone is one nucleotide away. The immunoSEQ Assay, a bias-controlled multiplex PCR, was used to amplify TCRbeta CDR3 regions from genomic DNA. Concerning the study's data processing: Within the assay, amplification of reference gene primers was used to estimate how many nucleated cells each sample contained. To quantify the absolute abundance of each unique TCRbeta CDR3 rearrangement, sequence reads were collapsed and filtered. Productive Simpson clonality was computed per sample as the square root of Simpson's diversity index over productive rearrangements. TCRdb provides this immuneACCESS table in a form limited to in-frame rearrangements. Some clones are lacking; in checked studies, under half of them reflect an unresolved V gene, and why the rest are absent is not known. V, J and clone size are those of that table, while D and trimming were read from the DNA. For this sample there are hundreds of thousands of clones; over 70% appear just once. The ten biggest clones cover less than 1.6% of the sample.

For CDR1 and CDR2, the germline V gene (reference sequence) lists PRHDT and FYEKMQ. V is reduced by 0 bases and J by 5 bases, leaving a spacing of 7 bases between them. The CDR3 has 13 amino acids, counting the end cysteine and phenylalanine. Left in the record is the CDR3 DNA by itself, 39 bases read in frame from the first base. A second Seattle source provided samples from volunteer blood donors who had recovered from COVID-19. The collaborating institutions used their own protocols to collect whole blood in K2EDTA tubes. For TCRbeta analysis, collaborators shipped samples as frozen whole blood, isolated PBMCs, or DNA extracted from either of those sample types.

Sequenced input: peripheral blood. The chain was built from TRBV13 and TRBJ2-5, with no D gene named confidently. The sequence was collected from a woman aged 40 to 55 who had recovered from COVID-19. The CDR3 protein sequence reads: CASSLGVRETQYF. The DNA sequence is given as TGTGCCAGCAGCTTAGGGGTCCGGGAGACCCAGTACTTC.